This T cell receptor beta chain was profiled in a study of blood T cell repertoires in COVID-19. Study-level information: Spain, Italy and the United States supplied samples that represented acute and convalescent COVID-19.

Study processing details: The assay estimated nucleated cells by amplifying reference gene primers. The protocol was immunoSEQ multiplex PCR, while the TCRdb copy is restricted to in-frame clones and leaves out a portion. Clone size and V and J calls were adopted from that table, with D and trimming inferred from the DNA. The top ten clones hold 3.7% of a sample with around 300,000 clones, more than 80% of them seen once. Germline CDR1 is MGHRA and CDR2 is YSYEKL. The V and J ends lost 7 bases and 6 bases respectively, with 15 bases between them. CDR3 length: 13 amino acids. The TCR originated in a woman in her forties with acute or convalescent COVID-19. The sample was peripheral blood. The genes are TRBV4-1 and TRBJ1-1; TRBD1 is a possible D gene (6 bases). The CDR3 DNA follows: TGCGCCAGCACCAGGGCAGGGGCGGCTGAAGCTTTCTTT. Translating it yields CASTRAGAAEAFF.